The 32 T cell receptor beta chains given below trace back to one sample, sequenced in a study of T-cell memory formation after mild COVID-19. TCRdb re-called the 5' RACE reads through MiXCR, storing one row per CDR3 protein. The table lists roughly 130,000 distinct CDR3 sequences, roughly 6% of them singletons. Sequenced sample: PBMCs or a T cell subset sorted from them (not recorded which). The receptors originated from an adult woman who had mild COVID-19 (a few samples of this study predate the infection). Cell type and time point are not known.

This clonotype was detected ten times or more. The chain carries TRBV12-3 or TRBV12-4 and TRBJ2-1; D may match TRBD1 or TRBD2 (6 bases each). The CDR3 is made up of 16 amino acids. The ends were cut back, 6 bases at V and 5 bases at J, with 20 bases in the middle. The chain's CDR3 is CASSLLLSGGNNEQFF. For the CDR3, the DNA is TGTGCCAGCAGCCTTTTACTATCCGGGGGCAACAATGAGCAGTTCTTC.

This clonotype was observed at least ten times. The chain uses TRBV5-1 and TRBJ2-2; no clear D. Trimming removed 0 bases at V and 3 bases at J, with 9 bases between. Germline CDR1 SGHRS, CDR2 YFSETQ. The CDR3 length is 15 residues. CDR3 protein: CASSLEGLYTGELFF. The CDR3 coding sequence is TGCGCCAGCAGCTTGGAGGGATTATACACCGGGGAGCTGTTTTTT.

The genes are TRBV3-1 and TRBJ2-7, with a possible D match to TRBD2 (6 bases). The germline V and J ends were trimmed by 1 base and 0 bases, with 13 bases remaining between them. Germline CDR1 LGHDT, CDR2 YNNKEL (reference sequence). This CDR3 comprises 16 residues. In DNA, the CDR3 is TGTGCCAGCAGCCAAGTGGCGGGACCCTTCTCCTACGAGCAGTACTTC. Translating it yields CASSQVAGPFSYEQYF.

There are a few counts of this clonotype. This chain joins TRBV19 and TRBJ1-5; D is uncertain. This CDR3 is 14 amino acids long. CDR1 and CDR2 from the germline V gene are LNHDA and SQIVND (reference sequence). V gave up 1 base and J gave up 3 bases, with 7 bases separating them. The CDR3 DNA reads TGTGCCAGTAGTATAGTTGGCACCAATCAGCCCCAGCATTTT. Protein sequence: CASSIVGTNQPQHF.

V is TRBV9 and J is TRBJ1-2, with TRBD1 identical over 12 bases. The J segment lost 8 bases and the V segment lost 4 bases, leaving 12 bases of the junction unmatched. The length of the CDR3 is 16 residues. From germline, CDR1 is SGDLS and CDR2 YYNGEE. The CDR3 loop reads CASSSLGDRGRRGYTF. DNA of the CDR3: TGTGCCAGCAGCTCTCTTGGGGACAGGGGGCGAAGGGGCTACACCTTC.

The sample holds many counts of this clonotype. V is TRBV5-1 and J is TRBJ2-5, with 8 bases that match TRBD1. Germline-derived CDR1 and CDR2 are SGHRS and YFSETQ. With 0 bases clipped from V and 7 bases from J, the junction kept 8 bases outside the gene matches. The CDR3 loop spans 15 amino acids. CDR3 in amino acids: CASSLVGAGGGTQYF. CDR3 in DNA: TGCGCCAGCAGCTTGGTTGGCGCAGGGGGCGGGACCCAGTACTTC.

V gene TRBV5-1 combines with J gene TRBJ2-3; no reliable D call. Germline lookup yields CDR1 SGHRS and CDR2 YFSETQ. CDR3 length equals 12 residues. Trimming stripped 4 bases from V and 2 bases from J, with 5 bases between. The chain's CDR3 is CASSVTTDTQYF. The CDR3 DNA reads as TGCGCCAGCAGCGTGACCACAGATACGCAGTATTTT.

This clonotype was seen ten or more times. This chain uses TRBV5-1 with TRBJ2-1; D call uncertain. CDR1 is SGHRS, CDR2 YFSETQ, per germline. Trimming took 4 bases from V and 0 from J, leaving 11 bases between them. CDR3 length equals 15 residues. The CDR3, as DNA: TGCGCCAGCAGCCGTGAAACGAGCTCCTACAATGAGCAGTTCTTC. Translation gives CASSRETSSYNEQFF. Together with reference TRBV5-1 and TRBJ2-1, the CDR3 gives the full variable domain: KAGVTQTPRYLIKTRGQQVTLSCSPISGHRSVSWYQQTPGQGLQFLFEYFSETQRNKGNFPGRFSGRQFSNSRSEMNVSTLELGDSALYLCASSRETSSYNEQFFGPGTRLTVL.

The V and J genes are TRBV7-2 and TRBJ2-7; 7 bases agree with TRBD1. Trimming removed 0 bases from V and 0 bases from J; junction bases left unmatched: 5. Germline-derived CDR1 and CDR2 are SGHTA and FQGNSA. CDR3 length: 16 amino acids. CDR3 in DNA: TGTGCCAGCAGCTTAGCCTCGACAGGGAACTCCTACGAGCAGTACTTC. Amino acid sequence: CASSLASTGNSYEQYF.

This clonotype has ten or more counts. The rearrangement uses TRBV4-2 and TRBJ2-1; no definite D call. In germline, CDR1 is LGHNA, CDR2 YNFKEQ. Trimming shortened V by 4 bases and J by 9 bases, and 13 bases separated the two germline ends. The CDR3 contains 13 residues. CDR3 coding DNA: TGTGCCAGCAGCCCAACCGAACGCGGTGAGCAGTTCTTC. Translating it yields CASSPTERGEQFF.

The J gene is TRBJ2-4, the V gene TRBV6-2 or TRBV6-3; 9 bases agree with TRBD1. The CDR3 has 17 residues. In germline, CDR1 is MNHEY, CDR2 SVGEGT. V lost 10 bases and J lost 0; bases outside the gene matches: 13. CDR3 in amino acids: CATRDRVTAAAKNIQYF. The DNA for the CDR3 is TGTGCCACAAGGGACAGGGTTACAGCGGCAGCCAAAAACATTCAGTACTTC.

Only a few counts were recorded for this clonotype. The rearrangement uses TRBV20-1 and TRBJ2-7, with D uncertain. V was shortened by 5 bases and J by 0 bases, with 17 bases between the two germline ends. The CDR3 sequence is 15 residues long. Germline V gene lookup returns CDR1 DFQATT and CDR2 SNEGSKA (reference sequence). The CDR3: CSALHDSFYSYEQYF. In nucleotides, the CDR3 is TGCAGTGCTCTCCATGACTCTTTTTACTCCTACGAGCAGTACTTC.

The rearrangement links TRBV4-2 to TRBJ2-5; TRBD1 matches at 9 bases. The CDR3 consists of 19 residues. The V gene's germline CDR1 is LGHNA and CDR2 YNFKEQ. Trimming cost V 6 bases and J 4 bases; bases outside gene matches: 21. The CDR3 DNA follows: TGTGCCAGCAGTTCCTCTTTTCCGGGACAGGGAATTTTCTCAGAGACCCAGTACTTC. Amino acids: CASSSSFPGQGIFSETQYF.

This sequence joins TRBV6-5 and TRBJ2-1; 9 bases line up with TRBD2. Germline values: CDR1 MNHEY, CDR2 SVGAGI. The CDR3 has 15 amino acids. With 8 bases clipped from V and 4 bases from J, the junction kept 9 bases outside the gene matches. Here the CDR3 DNA reads TGTGCCAGCTCTAGCGGGGCGACGGGATACAATGAGCAGTTCTTC. It translates to CASSSGATGYNEQFF.

This chain joins TRBV11-3 and TRBJ2-7; D might be TRBD1 or TRBD2, each matching 5 bases. Germline assignment: CDR1 SGHNT and CDR2 YENEEA. V was shortened by 4 bases and J by 2 bases, with 12 bases between the two germline ends. The CDR3 contains 14 residues. The CDR3 spells CASSWDPSAYEQYF. The CDR3 bases are TGTGCCAGCAGCTGGGACCCCAGCGCCTACGAGCAGTACTTC.

This clonotype was recorded at least ten times. This rearrangement joins TRBV10-3 to TRBJ2-5; 11 positions agree with TRBD2. CDR3 length: 14 residues. Germline values: CDR1 ENHRY, CDR2 SYGVKD. Losses at the gene ends were 5 bases for V and 5 bases for J; bases not matched to a gene: 4. CDR3 nucleotides: TGTGCCATCAGTTCCGGGACTAGCGGTGAGACCCAGTACTTC. This sequence encodes CAISSGTSGETQYF.

The V call is TRBV5-1, the J call TRBJ2-1; 9 nucleotides align to TRBD1. The CDR3 covers 15 residues. Germline V gene lookup returns CDR1 SGHRS and CDR2 YFSETQ. The J segment lost 7 bases and the V segment lost 2 bases, leaving 7 bases of the junction unmatched. The CDR3 here is CASSLPGQGVNEQFF. In DNA, the CDR3 is TGCGCCAGCAGCTTACCGGGACAGGGAGTAAATGAGCAGTTCTTC.

The genes are TRBV6-1 and TRBJ1-5, with D tentatively TRBD1 (5 bases). V was clipped by 7 bases and J by 5 bases, with 18 bases between them. This CDR3 is built from 15 residues. Germline CDR1 and CDR2: MNHNS and SASEGT. CDR3 in DNA: TGTGCCAGCACCCTAGAGATGACAGCTTATCAGCCCCAGCATTTT. Translating gives CASTLEMTAYQPQHF.

The chain links TRBV12-3 or TRBV12-4 to TRBJ2-7; D possibly corresponds to TRBD2 (6 bases). Trimming cost V 3 bases and J 3 bases, with 9 bases left between them. The CDR3 spans 13 residues. CDR3 sequence reads: CASSFRDFYEQYF. The DNA of the CDR3 is TGTGCCAGCAGTTTCCGGGACTTCTACGAGCAGTACTTC.

This clonotype has a count of ten or more. The chain links TRBV27 to TRBJ1-6; no clear D. The CDR3 has 12 residues. Germline assignment: CDR1 MNHEY and CDR2 SMNVEV (reference sequence). Trimming took off 3 bases at V and 7 bases at J, with 4 bases between the two ends. CDR3 nucleotides: TGTGCCAGCAGTTTGCGGAATTCACCCCTCCACTTT. Its protein product is CASSLRNSPLHF.

This clonotype has a count of ten or more. The chain has TRBV12-3 or TRBV12-4 and TRBJ1-4; a weak D match, TRBD1 (6 bases). The CDR3 covers 15 residues. V lost 6 bases, J lost 3 bases, and 14 bases lay in between. CDR3 in amino acids: CASRAPGTPNEKLFF. The CDR3 bases are TGTGCCAGCAGGGCCCCCGGGACACCTAATGAAAAACTGTTTTTT.

Many counts were recorded for this clonotype. The V call is TRBV29-1, the J call TRBJ2-6, with TRBD1 as a possible D gene (6 bases). The V end was cut by 6 bases, the J end by 0 bases, with 15 bases between. The CDR3 extends over 16 amino acids. Germline lookup yields CDR1 SQVTM and CDR2 ANQGSEA. CDR3 coding DNA: TGCAGCGTAAGTCGGGACATCGACTCTGGGGCCAACGTCCTGACTTTC. Translation: CSVSRDIDSGANVLTF.

This clonotype was seen only a few times. This chain joins TRBV3-1 and TRBJ2-3; D may be TRBD2 (6 bases). The CDR3 extends over 15 amino acids. The germline V gene encodes CDR1 LGHDT and CDR2 YNNKEL (reference sequence). Trimming removed 1 base from V and 4 bases from J, with 12 bases in between. The CDR3 DNA reads TGTGCCAGCAGCCAAGTGGCGGGGCATTCAGATACGCAGTATTTT. Translated: CASSQVAGHSDTQYF.

This chain uses TRBV6-5 with TRBJ1-4, with TRBD1 identical over 7 bases. Unmatched junction bases numbered 8, after V lost 5 bases and J lost 8 bases. CDR3 length: 14 residues. The germline CDR1 and CDR2 sequences are MNHEY and SVGAGI. The DNA for the CDR3 is TGTGCCAGCAGTGAACAGGGGATACGGGAAAAACTGTTTTTT. It codes for CASSEQGIREKLFF.

This clonotype was detected many times. The chain is built from TRBV6-1 and TRBJ1-2, with 7 bases fitting TRBD1. This CDR3 region has 13 residues. V lost 6 bases, J lost 2 bases, and 3 bases stayed unmatched. CDR1 and CDR2 (germline): MNHNS, SASEGT. CDR3 nucleotides: TGTGCCAGCAGCGTACAGGGGAACTATGGCTACACCTTC. Protein: CASSVQGNYGYTF.

This clonotype was seen only a few times. The rearrangement links TRBV24-1 to TRBJ1-4, with 7 bases lining up with TRBD1. CDR3 length equals 15 residues. Germline V gene data show CDR1 as KGHDR and CDR2 as SFDVKD. The V segment lost 2 bases and the J segment 10 bases; nucleotides outside the gene matches: 9. The CDR3 is CATSDSGQDEAKLFF. The CDR3 nucleotides read TGTGCCACCAGTGATTCAGGACAGGATGAGGCAAAACTGTTTTTT.

There are many counts of this clonotype. The chain has TRBV6-5 and TRBJ2-7, with 7 bases fitting TRBD1. This CDR3 contains 15 residues. V lost 6 bases to trimming and J lost 2 bases; unmatched junction nucleotides: 10. Germline CDR1 reads MNHEY; CDR2 reads SVGAGI. The CDR3 coding sequence is TGTGCCAGCAGGGAACAGGGGTTCGCGACCTACGAGCAGTACTTC. It encodes CASREQGFATYEQYF.

A few counts support this clonotype. V usage is TRBV7-9 and J usage is TRBJ2-6, with 13 bases identical to TRBD2. V trimming: 3 bases; J trimming: 0 bases; junction bases outside the gene matches: 8. Per the germline V gene, CDR1 is SEHNR and CDR2 is FQNEAQ (reference sequence). This CDR3 is built from 20 residues. The CDR3 loop is CASSLRARTSGSSGANVLTF. CDR3 nucleotides: TGTGCCAGCAGCTTGCGTGCGAGGACTAGCGGGAGCTCTGGGGCCAACGTCCTGACTTTC. Variable domain in full (rest from reference TRBV7-9 and TRBJ2-6): DTGVSQNPRHKITKRGQNVTFRCDPISEHNRLYWYRQTLGQGPEFLTYFQNEAQLEKSRLLSDRFSAERPKGSFSTLEIQRTEQGDSAMYLCASSLRARTSGSSGANVLTFGAGSRLTVL.

This clonotype turned up a few times. The chain links TRBV7-2 to TRBJ2-7, with 8 bases lining up with TRBD1. The trim removed 4 bases at V and 5 bases at J, leaving 7 bases unmatched. This CDR3 spans 14 amino acids. Per germline, CDR1 SGHTA and CDR2 FQGNSA. CDR3 region: CASSSNPGGNEQYF. The CDR3 DNA sequence: TGTGCCAGCAGCTCAAATCCAGGGGGCAACGAGCAGTACTTC. Together with reference TRBV7-2 and TRBJ2-7, the CDR3 gives the full variable domain: GAGVSQSPSNKVTEKGKDVELRCDPISGHTALYWYRQSLGQGLEFLIYFQGNSAPDKSGLPSDRFSAERTGGSVSTLTIQRTQQEDSAVYLCASSSNPGGNEQYFGPGTRLTVT.

This clonotype was recorded a few times. The chain combines TRBV29-1 with TRBJ1-2, with D tentatively TRBD1 (5 bases). V dropped 2 bases and J dropped 4 bases, with 11 bases sitting between them. Per germline, CDR1 SQVTM and CDR2 ANQGSEA. The CDR3 contains 13 residues. The CDR3 is CSVEIQGSYGYTF. As DNA, the CDR3 is TGCAGCGTTGAAATTCAGGGTTCCTATGGCTACACCTTC. The whole variable domain, remainder taken from reference TRBV29-1 and TRBJ1-2, is SAVISQKPSRDICQRGTSLTIQCQVDSQVTMMFWYRQQPGQSLTLIATANQGSEATYESGFVIDKFPISRPNLTFSTLTVSNMSPEDSSIYLCSVEIQGSYGYTFGSGTRLTVV.

This clonotype has a count of ten or more. The chain couples TRBV7-2 to TRBJ1-5; D not certain. The CDR3 spans 13 residues. Looked up from germline, CDR1 is SGHTA and CDR2 is FQGNSA. Trimming removed 5 bases from V and 11 bases from J, with 16 bases in between. CDR3 coding DNA: TGTGCCAGCAGCCTCCCAATGGGGATAACCCAGCATTTT. Protein product: CASSLPMGITQHF.

This clonotype was seen a few times. The CDR3 coding sequence is TGTGCCAGCACCCTGCCAGGGGAGACCCAGTACTTC. It encodes CASTLPGETQYF. This chain links TRBV6-5 with TRBJ2-5; a possible D gene is TRBD1 (5 bases). V lost 7 bases and J lost 5, with 11 bases in between. This CDR3 comprises 12 residues. Germline values: CDR1 MNHEY, CDR2 SVGAGI.